A single sample gave rise to the 12 T cell receptor beta chains below, sequenced in a study of shared clonotypes between healthy human individuals. Sequenced by immunoSEQ multiplex PCR; TCRdb stores in-frame clones only, minus some. Among 2 million to 2.5 million clones, almost 96% were seen once, and the ten largest hold around 0.13%. Sample: naive CD4+ T cells sorted from blood. Subset here: CD45RA+ positively selected. The receptors come from a man aged 18 to 30 in good health.

This clone was seen only a few times. The rearrangement links TRBV9 to TRBJ1-6; the match to TRBD1 covers 7 bases. The CDR3 sequence is 14 residues long. V was clipped by 5 bases and J by 7 bases; unmatched bases: 6. The germline gives CDR1 SGDLS, CDR2 YYNGEE. CDR3 nucleotides: TGTGCCAGCAGTGGCGGGACAGAAAATTCACCCCTCCACTTT. Its translation: CASSGGTENSPLHF.

This clone was detected once. Other DNA sequences in the same sample also yield this CDR3. V usage is TRBV2 and J usage is TRBJ1-4; 11 nucleotides line up with TRBD1. Germline V gives CDR1 SNHLY, CDR2 FYNNEI. The V segment lost 6 bases and the J segment 5 bases; nucleotides outside the gene matches: 2. The CDR3 length is 14 residues. The CDR3 sequence is CASRGTGGNEKLFF. The CDR3 bases are TGTGCCAGCAGGGGGACAGGGGGGAATGAAAAACTGTTTTTT.

The V gene is TRBV5-4, the J gene TRBJ1-4; D is perhaps TRBD1 (6 bases). Between the trimmed V and J ends, which lost 3 bases and 5 bases, there was a span of 17 bases. CDR3 size: 16 residues. Germline-derived CDR1 and CDR2 are SGHNT and YYREEE (reference sequence). This CDR3 reads CASSSTGGSANEKLFF. CDR3 in DNA: TGTGCCAGCAGCTCTACCGGGGGCTCCGCGAATGAAAAACTGTTTTTT.

The chain joins TRBV7-2 to TRBJ1-2; D perhaps matches TRBD1 (6 bases). Trimming removed 7 bases from V and 8 bases from J, with 17 bases in between. CDR1 SGHTA and CDR2 FQGNSA come from the germline V gene. The CDR3 is 13 residues long. The CDR3 reads CASTGAGSRGYTF. The CDR3, as DNA: TGTGCCAGCACGGGGGCTGGCTCTCGAGGCTACACCTTC.

The chain combines TRBV7-9 with TRBJ2-3; 10 nucleotides match TRBD2. Germline CDR1 reads SEHNR; CDR2 reads FQNEAQ (reference sequence). The CDR3 is 15 amino acids. V lost 11 bases to trimming and J lost 2 bases; unmatched junction nucleotides: 10. For the CDR3, the DNA is TGTGCCGGGGATAGCGGGGGGAAATACACAGATACGCAGTATTTT. It codes for CAGDSGGKYTDTQYF.

Of note for this clone: In the same sample, other DNA sequences code for this CDR3. This chain links TRBV11-2 with TRBJ2-5; D remains unclear. V lost 1 base and J lost 4, with 4 bases in between. CDR3 length equals 12 residues. Germline CDR1 SGHAT, CDR2 FQNNGV. The CDR3 loop is CASSLGSETQYF. The CDR3 DNA sequence: TGTGCCAGCAGCTTAGGGTCAGAGACCCAGTACTTC. Based on the CDR3 plus reference TRBV11-2 and TRBJ2-5, the full variable domain is EAGVAQSPRYKIIEKRQSVAFWCNPISGHATLYWYQQILGQGPKLLIQFQNNGVVDDSQLPKDRFSAERLKGVDSTLKIQPAKLEDSAVYLCASSLGSETQYFGPGTRLLVL.

This clone is a singleton in its sample. V gene TRBV30 combines with J gene TRBJ2-7, with TRBD2 identical over 12 bases. Losses at the gene ends were 5 bases for V and 3 bases for J; bases not matched to a gene: 5. Germline V gene lookup returns CDR1 GTSNPN and CDR2 SVGIG (reference sequence). This CDR3 contains 14 residues. The CDR3 sequence: CAWGGTSGHYEQYF. CDR3 DNA sequence: TGTGCCTGGGGAGGGACTAGCGGGCACTACGAGCAGTACTTC.

The chain recombines TRBV18 with TRBJ1-5; D is possibly TRBD1 (6 bases). This CDR3 spans 15 amino acids. The germline V gene encodes CDR1 KGHSH and CDR2 LQKENI. V lost 3 bases and J 5 bases, leaving 14 bases between the germline ends. The CDR3 loop is CASSPTGGEHQPQHF. DNA of the CDR3: TGTGCCAGCTCACCTACGGGGGGCGAACATCAGCCCCAGCATTTT.

This chain connects TRBV6-5 to TRBJ2-5; D is perhaps TRBD1 (6 bases). The V and J ends lost 6 bases and 3 bases respectively, with 14 bases between them. CDR3 size: 14 residues. The germline V gene encodes CDR1 MNHEY and CDR2 SVGAGI. Written as DNA, the CDR3 is TGTGCCAGCAGCTCTGATACAGGGAAAGAGACCCAGTACTTC. As protein: CASSSDTGKETQYF.

The gene calls are TRBV28 and TRBJ2-7, with 7 positions matching TRBD1. Trimming took 10 bases from V and 2 from J; bases not matched to a gene: 8. CDR3 size: 13 residues. Germline V gene data show CDR1 as MDHEN and CDR2 as SYDVKM. The CDR3 region has the DNA TGTGCCATCACCCGGGACAGAGCCTACGAGCAGTACTTC. Translating it yields CAITRDRAYEQYF.

The V call is TRBV30, the J call TRBJ1-1; a possible D gene is TRBD1 (5 bases). Trimming left V 1 base short and J 4 bases short, with 22 bases between. Looked up from germline, CDR1 is GTSNPN and CDR2 is SVGIG (reference sequence). The CDR3 consists of 17 residues. The CDR3 sequence is CAWSGPGGGSPRTEAFF. As DNA, the CDR3 is TGTGCCTGGAGTGGCCCCGGGGGGGGTTCCCCCCGCACTGAAGCTTTCTTT.

This clone was found once. This chain links TRBV5-5 with TRBJ2-5; 7 bases fit TRBD2. This CDR3 spans 15 amino acids. Trimming at V came to 3 bases and at J to 5 bases, leaving 10 bases not matched to a gene. Germline loops: CDR1 SGHKS, CDR2 YYEKEE (reference sequence). The CDR3 loop reads CASSWSGNGQETQYF. The CDR3, as DNA: TGTGCCAGCAGCTGGAGCGGGAATGGGCAGGAGACCCAGTACTTC.